A single sample gave rise to the 29 T cell receptor beta chains below, sequenced in a study of blood T cell repertoires in COVID-19. Profiling relied on immunoSEQ multiplex PCR, and the TCRdb table lists in-frame clones only, not all of them. Of about 210,000 clones listed, roughly 94% were seen once; the top ten hold around 1.2%. Sequences were obtained from peripheral blood. These receptors all stem from a man aged 30 to 39 with acute or convalescent COVID-19.

The chain combines TRBV7-2 with TRBJ2-7; D gene unclear. CDR1 and CDR2 from the germline V gene are SGHTA and FQGNSA. The CDR3 extends over 13 amino acids. V shed 5 bases and J shed 0 bases, with 8 bases lying between them. The CDR3 nucleotides read TGTGCCAGCAGCGCTACTTCCTCCTACGAGCAGTACTTC. It codes for CASSATSSYEQYF. The full variable domain, its missing parts supplied by reference TRBV7-2 and TRBJ2-7, is GAGVSQSPSNKVTEKGKDVELRCDPISGHTALYWYRQSLGQGLEFLIYFQGNSAPDKSGLPSDRFSAERTGGSVSTLTIQRTQQEDSAVYLCASSATSSYEQYFGPGTRLTVT.

The J gene is TRBJ2-1, the V gene TRBV20-1; D is tentatively TRBD1 or TRBD2 (5 bases each). V gave up 3 bases and J gave up 0 bases, with 9 bases separating them. The CDR3 runs to 14 residues. The germline CDR1 and CDR2 sequences are DFQATT and SNEGSKA (reference sequence). CDR3 DNA sequence: TGCAGTGCTAGTGAGGGGAGCTCCTACAATGAGCAGTTCTTC. It is translated as CSASEGSSYNEQFF.

The chain carries TRBV5-1 and TRBJ1-5; a possible D gene is TRBD1 (6 bases). Germline loops: CDR1 SGHRS, CDR2 YFSETQ. CDR3 length: 15 residues. Trimming removed 4 bases at V and 4 bases at J, with 15 bases between. The CDR3 DNA follows: TGCGCCAGCAGCCAATCCGGGACAAAAAATCAGCCCCAGCATTTT. This translates into CASSQSGTKNQPQHF.

The genes are TRBV28 and TRBJ2-2; 8 bases line up with TRBD2. Trimming at V came to 2 bases and at J to 4 bases, leaving 6 bases not matched to a gene. The CDR3 length is 16 residues. Germline V CDR1 and CDR2: MDHEN, SYDVKM. The CDR3 region has the DNA TGTGCCAGCAGTTTAAACGGGGGGGCGGGCACCGGGGAGCTGTTTTTT. Translating it yields CASSLNGGAGTGELFF.

This sequence joins TRBV14 and TRBJ2-7; D might be TRBD1 (6 bases). V was trimmed by 2 bases and J by 4 bases, leaving 12 bases between them. Germline CDR1 reads SGHDN; CDR2 reads FVKESK. CDR3 length: 14 amino acids. CDR3 region: CASSQMTGPYEQYF. The CDR3 bases are TGTGCCAGCAGCCAAATGACAGGTCCGTACGAGCAGTACTTC.

This clone was seen once. The chain joins TRBV5-1 to TRBJ2-1; 11 nucleotides line up with TRBD2. Germline assignment: CDR1 SGHRS and CDR2 YFSETQ. The CDR3 length is 15 residues. The J segment lost 5 bases and the V segment lost 2 bases, leaving 3 bases of the junction unmatched. The CDR3 DNA follows: TGCGCCAGCAGCTTTCCGGGACTAGCGGACAATGAGCAGTTCTTC. Amino acid sequence: CASSFPGLADNEQFF.

The CDR3 is CASSPTVTGELFF. Here the CDR3 DNA reads TGTGCCAGCAGCCCGACAGTCACCGGGGAGCTGTTTTTT. The chain combines TRBV3-1 (or the pseudogene TRBV3-2) with TRBJ2-2; perhaps TRBD1 as D (5 bases). Germline loops: CDR1 LGHDT, CDR2 YNNKEL (reference sequence). The CDR3 contains 13 residues. Between the trimmed V and J ends, which lost 4 bases and 4 bases, there was a span of 7 bases.

V and J are TRBV28 and TRBJ1-2; D might be TRBD1 (5 bases). V was pared by 3 bases and J by 2 bases, with 7 bases between. The CDR3 covers 13 residues. The germline gives CDR1 MDHEN, CDR2 SYDVKM. The CDR3 spells CASSLAGNYGYTF. The CDR3 nucleotides read TGTGCCAGCAGTTTGGCAGGGAACTATGGCTACACCTTC.

V and J are TRBV2 and TRBJ1-2; D is possibly TRBD1 (5 bases). V lost 3 bases to trimming and J lost 7 bases, with 6 bases between them. This CDR3 has 11 amino acids. Germline V gene lookup returns CDR1 SNHLY and CDR2 FYNNEI. CDR3 loop: CASSDRGGYTF. The DNA of the CDR3 is TGTGCCAGCAGTGATAGGGGTGGCTACACCTTC.

The chain employs TRBV11-3 and TRBJ2-3, with 9 bases aligning to TRBD1. Germline V lookup: CDR1 SGHNT, CDR2 YENEEA. The CDR3 totals 16 residues. V dropped 3 bases and J dropped 6; count of bases not matched to a gene: 10. The CDR3, as DNA: TGTGCCAGCAGCTTTGGGACAGGGAGTGTTAGGGATACGCAGTATTTT. The encoded protein is CASSFGTGSVRDTQYF.

The CDR3 region is CASSHAGGRQETQYF. CDR3 nucleotides: TGTGCCAGTAGCCACGCGGGAGGGCGTCAAGAGACCCAGTACTTC. This sequence joins TRBV19 and TRBJ2-5; 9 bases match TRBD2. Losses at the gene ends were 6 bases for V and 2 bases for J; bases not matched to a gene: 7. This CDR3 is built from 15 residues. Germline-derived CDR1 and CDR2 are LNHDA and SQIVND (reference sequence).

The rearrangement joins TRBV18 to TRBJ2-7; the D gene is possibly TRBD2 (6 bases). V lost 4 bases and J lost 4, with 11 bases in between. CDR3 length equals 13 residues. Germline CDR1 reads KGHSH; CDR2 reads LQKENI. CDR3 in amino acids: CASSLNSGYEQYF. The CDR3 coding sequence is TGTGCCAGCTCACTTAACAGCGGGTACGAGCAGTACTTC. The complete variable domain, with remaining parts taken from reference TRBV18 and TRBJ2-7, reads NAGVMQNPRHLVRRRGQEARLRCSPMKGHSHVYWYRQLPEEGLKFMVYLQKENIIDESGMPKERFSAEFPKEGPSILRIQQVVRGDSAAYFCASSLNSGYEQYFGPGTRLTVT.

The rearrangement joins TRBV6-5 to TRBJ2-1, with TRBD2 as a possible D gene (5 bases). Looked up from germline, CDR1 is MNHEY and CDR2 is SVGAGI. V lost 1 base and J lost 8, with 12 bases in between. This CDR3 region has 14 residues. CDR3 in DNA: TGTGCCAGCAGTTACTTCACCGGGATAGATGAGCAGTTCTTC. It encodes CASSYFTGIDEQFF.

The chain couples TRBV2 to TRBJ2-7; D gene ambiguous. Per the germline V gene, CDR1 is SNHLY and CDR2 is FYNNEI. V gave up 7 bases and J gave up 4 bases, with 11 bases separating them. The CDR3 loop spans 12 amino acids. The CDR3 here is CASNLIFYEQYF. The CDR3 coding sequence is TGTGCCAGCAACCTAATTTTTTACGAGCAGTACTTC.

The gene calls are TRBV3-1 (or the pseudogene TRBV3-2) and TRBJ2-1; 8 positions agree with TRBD2. Germline V gives CDR1 LGHDT, CDR2 YNNKEL (reference sequence). The CDR3 contains 12 residues. Trimming at V came to 1 base and at J to 10 bases, leaving 0 bases not matched to a gene. The CDR3 DNA follows: TGTGCCAGCAGCCAAGGACTAGCGGAGCAGTTCTTC. Translated: CASSQGLAEQFF.

The rearrangement links TRBV11-2 to TRBJ1-1, with TRBD1 matching 9 bases. The germline CDR1 and CDR2 sequences are SGHAT and FQNNGV. After removal of 5 bases from V and 4 bases from J, the junction contained 11 bases not matched to a gene. CDR3 length: 16 residues. The DNA of the CDR3 is TGTGCCAGCAGCCCAAGTCCCGGGACAGGGACCACTGAAGCTTTCTTT. Residues: CASSPSPGTGTTEAFF.

The chain joins TRBV7-2 to TRBJ2-7; 9 nucleotides line up with TRBD1. Germline trimming cut 5 bases from V and 2 bases from J; bases unmatched to any gene: 4. Germline-derived CDR1 and CDR2 are SGHTA and FQGNSA. The CDR3 has 14 amino acids. The CDR3: CASSRRTGAYEQYF. DNA of the CDR3: TGTGCCAGCAGCCGCCGGACAGGGGCCTACGAGCAGTACTTC.

This chain links TRBV5-4 with TRBJ2-7; 9 bases fit TRBD2. V lost 1 base to trimming and J lost 5 bases; unmatched junction nucleotides: 10. The germline CDR1 and CDR2 sequences are SGHNT and YYREEE (reference sequence). The CDR3 runs to 16 residues. The DNA for the CDR3 is TGTGCCAGCAGCTTGCTATCCGGGACTAGCATCCACGAGCAGTACTTC. Its protein is CASSLLSGTSIHEQYF.

V usage is TRBV5-1 and J usage is TRBJ1-1; 9 bases are shared with TRBD1. This CDR3 region has 15 residues. The germline gives CDR1 SGHRS, CDR2 YFSETQ. The V segment lost 4 bases and the J segment 1 base; nucleotides outside the gene matches: 5. The CDR3 nucleotides are TGCGCCAGCAGCAGGTCGACAGGGGGGAACACTGAAGCTTTCTTT. The encoded protein is CASSRSTGGNTEAFF.

The genes are TRBV18 and TRBJ2-5; D is perhaps TRBD1 (6 bases). The V end lost 4 bases, the J end lost 4 bases, and 10 bases lay between the germline ends. Germline-derived CDR1 and CDR2 are KGHSH and LQKENI. The CDR3 is 13 residues long. The CDR3 sequence: CASSQQGRETQYF. In DNA, the CDR3 is TGTGCCAGCTCACAACAGGGTCGAGAGACCCAGTACTTC.

V gene TRBV6-1 combines with J gene TRBJ2-7, with 8 nucleotides matching TRBD1. CDR3 length equals 16 residues. V shed 4 bases and J 0 bases; nucleotides not matched to a gene: 8. Germline V lookup: CDR1 MNHNS, CDR2 SASEGT. CDR3 in DNA: TGTGCCAGCAGTGTTGGGGGACAGGTTAGCTCCTACGAGCAGTACTTC. Translated: CASSVGGQVSSYEQYF.

The chain links TRBV28 to TRBJ2-3; tentative D call: TRBD2 (6 bases). The CDR3 is 14 amino acids. Germline CDR1 and CDR2: MDHEN and SYDVKM. V gave up 1 base and J gave up 10 bases, with 15 bases separating them. The CDR3 is CASSLSRGIFAQYF. CDR3 sequence (DNA): TGTGCCAGCAGTTTATCTCGCGGGATCTTCGCGCAGTATTTT.

The rearrangement links TRBV9 to TRBJ2-1; D gene unclear. The germline V and J ends were trimmed by 4 bases and 5 bases, with 13 bases remaining between them. The length of the CDR3 is 14 residues. CDR1 is SGDLS, CDR2 YYNGEE, per germline. The CDR3 sequence: CASSPTHENNEQFF. The CDR3 coding sequence is TGTGCCAGCAGCCCGACTCATGAAAACAATGAGCAGTTCTTC.

The chain carries TRBV5-1 and TRBJ2-5, with D perhaps matching TRBD1 (7 bases). The CDR3 consists of 14 residues. The V end lost 6 bases, the J end lost 3 bases, and 15 bases lay between the germline ends. In germline, CDR1 is SGHRS, CDR2 YFSETQ. Written as DNA, the CDR3 is TGCGCCAGCACACCAGGGGGAGGAGAAGAGACCCAGTACTTC. Translated: CASTPGGGEETQYF.

The chain joins TRBV4-1 to TRBJ1-1, with 7 bases fitting TRBD1. The V gene's germline CDR1 is MGHRA and CDR2 YSYEKL. Losses at the gene ends were 2 bases for V and 1 base for J; bases not matched to a gene: 10. This CDR3 spans 17 amino acids. CDR3: CASSQTTTGVSNTEAFF. The CDR3 DNA follows: TGCGCCAGCAGCCAAACTACAACAGGGGTGTCGAACACTGAAGCTTTCTTT.

The rearrangement uses TRBV28 and TRBJ2-7, with 8 bases fitting TRBD1. V shed 8 bases, J shed 2 bases, and the junction held 11 bases outside the gene matches. The CDR3 length is 15 residues. CDR1 is MDHEN, CDR2 SYDVKM, per germline. The CDR3 sequence: CASYQTGTGAYEQYF. The CDR3 nucleotides read TGTGCCAGCTATCAGACCGGGACAGGAGCCTACGAGCAGTACTTC.

The chain couples TRBV9 to TRBJ2-1; no firm D call. V shed 5 bases and J shed 0 bases, with 18 bases lying between them. The CDR3 has 17 residues. Germline V gene data show CDR1 as SGDLS and CDR2 as YYNGEE. For the CDR3, the DNA is TGTGCCAGCAGTCTTAATAGAGTGTCACGCTCCTACAATGAGCAGTTCTTC. It is translated as CASSLNRVSRSYNEQFF.

With respect to this clone: At one boundary the junction diverges from the germline segment, which might be a read error. This chain links TRBV28 with TRBJ2-5; tentative D call: TRBD1 (5 bases). CDR1 is MDHEN and CDR2 is SYDVKM in the germline V gene. CDR3 length: 11 residues. In DNA form, the CDR3 reads TGTGCCAGCAGTTTAGGTCAGGGCCAGAACTTC. Translating gives CASSLGQGQNF.

The chain combines TRBV7-9 with TRBJ2-7, with D possibly TRBD2 on 6 matching bases. With 3 bases removed from V and 5 bases from J, the gap between germline ends came to 17 bases. The germline gives CDR1 SEHNR, CDR2 FQNEAQ (reference sequence). The CDR3 is 15 amino acids. CDR3 bases: TGTGCCAGCAGCTTCGCCTCGGGAGCCGGCCACGAGCAGTACTTC. Encoded protein: CASSFASGAGHEQYF. The whole variable domain, remainder taken from reference TRBV7-9 and TRBJ2-7, is DTGVSQNPRHKITKRGQNVTFRCDPISEHNRLYWYRQTLGQGPEFLTYFQNEAQLEKSRLLSDRFSAERPKGSFSTLEIQRTEQGDSAMYLCASSFASGAGHEQYFGPGTRLTVT.